This T cell receptor (beta chain) was observed in a study of blood T cell repertoires in COVID-19. Whole-study context: Samples of COVID-19 (acute and convalescent) were obtained from the United States, Italy and Spain. In each case, the material was cDNA or gDNA derived from T cells, B-cell-depleted T cells, or PBMCs.

CDR3 length: 15 residues. V was trimmed by 0 bases and J by 3 bases, leaving 12 bases between them. The table came from immunoSEQ multiplex PCR; TCRdb's copy has only in-frame clones and leaves some out. The sample lists under 150,000 clones, roughly 89% occurring once. This clonotype was sampled from a woman in her thirties or forties with acute or convalescent COVID-19. What was sequenced was peripheral blood. The chain joins TRBV23-1 to TRBJ2-7, with D possibly matching TRBD1 (6 bases). TRBV23-1 is an ORF; its function is uncertain. The CDR3 nucleotides read TGCGCCAGCAGTCAATCGAGGGGACACCGCTACGAGCAGTACTTC. It codes for CASSQSRGHRYEQYF.